One T cell receptor (beta chain) is described in this entry. This CDR3 is built from 15 residues. Germline V gene lookup returns CDR1 SQVTM and CDR2 ANQGSEA. V dropped 7 bases and J dropped 4; count of bases not matched to a gene: 8. Time point here: cycle 4 day 1 (C4D1), after five to seven weeks of nivolumab. Each patient's relapse followed autologous stem cell transplantation, and brentuximab vedotin exposure varied. Purification of CD4+ T cells from thawed PBMCs was performed via magnetic negative selection. These data belong to a study of PD-1 blockade in classical Hodgkin lymphoma. Study information: The patients were dosed with nivolumab 3 mg/kg, infused intravenously every 2 weeks.

Sequencing used immunoSEQ multiplex PCR; TCRdb keeps in-frame clones, though not all of them. The sample holds roughly 35,000 clones; roughly 90% are singletons and the top ten take roughly 0.31%. This TCR came from a human donor with classical Hodgkin lymphoma. The sample here was CD4+ T cells from blood, taken before the fourth cycle of nivolumab. The chain couples TRBV29-1 to TRBJ2-3; TRBD2 matches 13 bases. CDR3 region: CSAALAGGPSDTQYF. DNA for the CDR3: TGCAGCGCCGCACTAGCGGGAGGGCCCTCAGATACGCAGTATTTT.